These 25 T cell receptor beta chains were sequenced from one sample in a study of response to subunit inactivated influenza vaccine. Each CDR3 protein gets one entry after TCRdb re-called the RT-PCR reads with MiXCR. The data contain some 200,000 distinct CDR3 sequences, 12% of them singletons. This same sample was also taken into another study, of T cells expressing NK-cell markers. Turning to that study: Synthesis of TCR beta cDNA relied on 5'RACE template switching carrying UMIs.

The material was CD8+ T cells sorted from PBMCs, obtained about 11 days after vaccination. These receptors were taken from a man aged 45-65 years who received an inactivated influenza vaccine.

The sample holds many counts of this clonotype. V usage is TRBV6-1 and J usage is TRBJ2-2, with 9 nucleotides matching TRBD1. The V and J ends lost 8 bases and 4 bases, in that order; junction bases with no gene match: 11. The CDR3 consists of 16 residues. The V gene's germline CDR1 is MNHNS and CDR2 SASEGT. CDR3 amino acids: CASGRWGQGPTGELFF. The CDR3 region has the DNA TGTGCCAGCGGGCGGTGGGGACAGGGCCCCACCGGGGAGCTGTTTTTT.

The rearrangement joins TRBV6-2 or TRBV6-3 to TRBJ2-2; a possible D gene is TRBD1 (5 bases). The CDR3 consists of 15 residues. CDR1 MNHEY and CDR2 SVGEGT come from the germline V gene. Trimming left V 6 bases short and J 4 bases short, with 15 bases between. The CDR3 is CASSHTQGTTGELFF. In DNA, the CDR3 is TGTGCCAGCAGCCACACGCAGGGTACCACCGGGGAGCTGTTTTTT.

This clonotype was recorded a few times. The chain employs TRBV6-5 and TRBJ2-6; tentatively, D is TRBD2 (6 bases). V shed 2 bases and J shed 2 bases, with 7 bases lying between them. The CDR3 loop spans 15 amino acids. Germline values: CDR1 MNHEY, CDR2 SVGAGI. CDR3 residues: CASSYRGTGANVLTF. The DNA of the CDR3 is TGTGCCAGCAGTTACCGGGGGACTGGGGCCAACGTCCTGACTTTC.

V gene TRBV7-2 combines with J gene TRBJ2-7, with 9 bases aligning to TRBD2. The trim removed 5 bases at V and 4 bases at J, leaving 6 bases unmatched. Germline V gene lookup returns CDR1 SGHTA and CDR2 FQGNSA. This CDR3 comprises 14 residues. CDR3 bases: TGTGCCAGCAGCCCGGGGACTAGCTGGTACGAGCAGTACTTC. Translation gives CASSPGTSWYEQYF.

The V and J genes are TRBV28 and TRBJ2-7; TRBD2 is a possible D gene (5 bases). CDR1 is MDHEN and CDR2 is SYDVKM in the germline V gene. The CDR3 extends over 13 amino acids. Trimming cost V 5 bases and J 6 bases, with 14 bases left between them. CDR3 DNA: TGTGCCAGCAGTAAACTAACTAGGAGCGAGCAGTACTTC. The encoded protein is CASSKLTRSEQYF.

The chain has TRBV29-1 and TRBJ2-6; 12 nucleotides match TRBD2. Germline V CDR1 and CDR2: SQVTM, ANQGSEA. The CDR3 is made up of 16 amino acids. Germline trimming cut 7 bases from V and 2 bases from J; bases unmatched to any gene: 6. The CDR3 region has the DNA TGCAGCGCCCTGACTAGCGGGGGCCCTGGGGCCAACGTCCTGACTTTC. Its translation: CSALTSGGPGANVLTF.

This clonotype was counted at least ten times. The V and J genes are TRBV4-3 and TRBJ2-7, with TRBD1 identical over 10 bases. The CDR3 contains 15 residues. V shed 3 bases, J shed 6 bases, and the junction held 8 bases outside the gene matches. Germline V gene sequence: CDR1 LGHNA, CDR2 YSLEER. The CDR3, as DNA: TGCGCCAGCAGCCAGACCGGGACAGGGGTTAGCGAGCAGTACTTC. Protein sequence: CASSQTGTGVSEQYF.

The V gene is TRBV28, the J gene TRBJ2-1; 7 positions agree with TRBD2. Germline trimming cut 7 bases from V and 7 bases from J; bases unmatched to any gene: 13. Germline V lookup: CDR1 MDHEN, CDR2 SYDVKM. This CDR3 spans 15 amino acids. CDR3 nucleotide sequence: TGTGCCAGCATGCCCTCGCTAGCGGTTAAGAATGAGCAGTTCTTC. Translation: CASMPSLAVKNEQFF.

This clonotype was picked up many times. The V gene is TRBV21-1, the J gene TRBJ2-3; TRBD1, the table's D call, lacks a check against the DNA. TRBV21-1 is a known pseudogene. The CDR3 length is 17 residues. Here the CDR3 DNA reads TGTGCCAGCAGCAAAGATGGACAGGGGGCGAGCACAGATACGCAGTATTTT. Residues: CASSKDGQGASTDTQYF.

This clonotype was seen more than once but under ten times. CDR3 sequence (DNA): TGTGCCAGCAGCTTCCAGGGACTCCAGGGGGAGACCCAGTACTTC. Protein product: CASSFQGLQGETQYF. V and J are TRBV13 and TRBJ2-5; D may correspond to TRBD1 or TRBD2 (6 bases each). CDR1 is PRHDT, CDR2 FYEKMQ, per germline (reference sequence). V dropped 3 bases and J dropped 5 bases, with 16 bases sitting between them. This CDR3 has 15 amino acids.

There are a few counts of this clonotype. The genes are TRBV9 and TRBJ2-7; possibly TRBD2 for D (5 bases). Germline loops: CDR1 SGDLS, CDR2 YYNGEE. The length of the CDR3 is 15 residues. Trimming took off 0 bases at V and 2 bases at J, with 12 bases between the two ends. The CDR3 coding sequence is TGTGCCAGCAGCGTAGGTGGCGGGTGGACCTACGAGCAGTACTTC. This translates into CASSVGGGWTYEQYF.

This clonotype was seen ten or more times. The V and J genes are TRBV11-2 and TRBJ1-5; D remains unclear. Between the trimmed V and J ends, which lost 0 bases and 0 bases, there was a span of 21 bases. The CDR3 has 20 residues. Germline V gene sequence: CDR1 SGHAT, CDR2 FQNNGV. The CDR3 reads CASSLEDFHRYTDSNQPQHF. CDR3 in DNA: TGTGCCAGCAGCTTAGAGGACTTTCACCGTTATACCGATAGCAATCAGCCCCAGCATTTT.

The chain has TRBV4-1 and TRBJ2-7; TRBD1 matches 8 bases. Germline values: CDR1 MGHRA, CDR2 YSYEKL. This CDR3 spans 15 amino acids. J gave up 2 bases and V 3 bases, and 6 bases lay outside the gene matches. The CDR3 region has the DNA TGCGCCAGCAGCCAGACGACAGGGGCTCCCTACGAGCAGTACTTC. Its protein product is CASSQTTGAPYEQYF.

This clonotype appeared a few times. V and J are TRBV7-2 and TRBJ2-7, with 13 positions matching TRBD2. The CDR3 is 15 amino acids. CDR1 is SGHTA and CDR2 is FQGNSA in the germline V gene. The trim removed 5 bases at V and 4 bases at J, leaving 5 bases unmatched. The CDR3 region has the DNA TGTGCCAGCAGCCCCGGGACTAGCGGGAAGTACGAGCAGTACTTC. It yields the protein CASSPGTSGKYEQYF.

The chain has TRBV4-1 and TRBJ2-3; 12 bases agree with TRBD2. Germline values: CDR1 MGHRA, CDR2 YSYEKL. V lost 0 bases and J lost 1; bases outside the gene matches: 17. There are 22 residues in the CDR3. The CDR3 bases are TGCGCCAGCAGCCAAGATCTATCCCTCCTACAAGGACTAGCGGGACGCACAGATACGCAGTATTTT. It yields the protein CASSQDLSLLQGLAGRTDTQYF.

V and J are TRBV4-1 and TRBJ2-7; D is unresolved. Germline V lookup: CDR1 MGHRA, CDR2 YSYEKL. Trimming shortened V by 1 base and J by 2 bases, and 9 bases separated the two germline ends. This CDR3 has 14 residues. The CDR3 spells CASSQAPEAYEQYF. The CDR3 region has the DNA TGCGCCAGCAGCCAAGCTCCTGAGGCCTACGAGCAGTACTTC.

This clonotype was seen a handful of times. The chain is built from TRBV2 and TRBJ2-7; TRBD1 or TRBD2 may be the D gene (5 bases each). V lost 2 bases to trimming and J lost 3 bases, with 11 bases between them. Germline V CDR1 and CDR2: SNHLY, FYNNEI. The CDR3 covers 14 residues. DNA of the CDR3: TGTGCCAGCAGTGAAATGGGGGTCCTCTACGAGCAGTACTTC. Its protein is CASSEMGVLYEQYF. Combining the CDR3 with reference TRBV2 and TRBJ2-7 gives the whole variable domain EPEVTQTPSHQVTQMGQEVILRCVPISNHLYFYWYRQILGQKVEFLVSFYNNEISEKSEIFDDQFSVERPDGSNFTLKIRSTKLEDSAMYFCASSEMGVLYEQYFGPGTRLTVT.

The chain carries TRBV7-8 and TRBJ2-5; a weak D match, TRBD2 (6 bases). Between the trimmed V and J ends, which lost 7 bases and 7 bases, there was a span of 22 bases. The length of the CDR3 is 15 residues. CDR1 and CDR2 from the germline V gene are SGHVS and FQNEAQ. The CDR3 DNA reads TGTGCCAGCATCTCGGAGGGTGCCATTAGAGGGACCCAGTACTTC. This gives the protein CASISEGAIRGTQYF.

V usage is TRBV4-1 and J usage is TRBJ2-5; the match to TRBD2 covers 9 bases. Germline CDR1 MGHRA, CDR2 YSYEKL. Trimming took 1 base from V and 3 from J; bases not matched to a gene: 0. The CDR3 covers 14 residues. CDR3 loop: CASSQGTSEETQYF. The CDR3 nucleotides are TGCGCCAGCAGCCAAGGGACTAGCGAAGAGACCCAGTACTTC.

The chain uses TRBV7-8 and TRBJ1-6, with D unresolved. The germline V gene has CDR1 SGHVS and CDR2 FQNEAQ. The V end was cut by 2 bases, the J end by 0 bases, with 11 bases between. The CDR3 is 17 amino acids. The CDR3 loop reads CASSLRAASSYNSPLHF. CDR3 sequence (DNA): TGTGCCAGCAGCTTACGGGCAGCGAGCTCCTATAATTCACCCCTCCACTTT.

This clonotype was seen only a few times. V gene TRBV6-2 or TRBV6-3 combines with J gene TRBJ2-2; 8 nucleotides align to TRBD1. Per germline, CDR1 MNHEY and CDR2 SVGEGT. V shed 4 bases and J 5 bases; nucleotides not matched to a gene: 3. The CDR3 totals 14 residues. For the CDR3, the DNA is TGTGCCAGCAGTTTGACAGGGGTTACCGGGGAGCTGTTTTTT. Its translation: CASSLTGVTGELFF.

The chain joins TRBV29-1 to TRBJ2-2, with D unclear. The CDR3 is 14 residues long. Trimming removed 3 bases at V and 1 base at J, with 9 bases between. Germline loops: CDR1 SQVTM, CDR2 ANQGSEA. The CDR3 protein is CSVDPRGNTGELFF. The CDR3 nucleotides are TGCAGCGTTGACCCCAGAGGGAACACCGGGGAGCTGTTTTTT.

V usage is TRBV6-5 and J usage is TRBJ1-2; D is unclear. The CDR3 is 13 residues long. The germline CDR1 and CDR2 sequences are MNHEY and SVGAGI. V lost 4 bases and J 1 base, leaving 7 bases between the germline ends. CDR3 DNA sequence: TGTGCCAGCAGTTCAACGGTTAACTATGGCTACACCTTC. Translating it yields CASSSTVNYGYTF.

This clonotype came up a few times. This chain links TRBV15 with TRBJ1-1, with D possibly being TRBD1 (5 bases). The CDR3 is made up of 13 amino acids. Germline CDR1 is LNHNV and CDR2 is YYDKDF (reference sequence). V was shortened by 5 bases and J by 2 bases, with 9 bases between the two germline ends. The CDR3 DNA reads as TGTGCCACCAGCCCGCAGGGCAACACTGAAGCTTTCTTT. Residues: CATSPQGNTEAFF.

In its sample, this clonotype was seen many times. V usage is TRBV10-2 and J usage is TRBJ2-7, with unresolved D. Per germline, CDR1 WSHSY and CDR2 SAAADI. The CDR3 loop spans 13 amino acids. Trimming removed 0 bases at V and 4 bases at J, with 7 bases between. The CDR3 loop reads CASSESVPYEQYF. The CDR3 DNA follows: TGCGCCAGCAGTGAGTCTGTACCGTACGAGCAGTACTTC.